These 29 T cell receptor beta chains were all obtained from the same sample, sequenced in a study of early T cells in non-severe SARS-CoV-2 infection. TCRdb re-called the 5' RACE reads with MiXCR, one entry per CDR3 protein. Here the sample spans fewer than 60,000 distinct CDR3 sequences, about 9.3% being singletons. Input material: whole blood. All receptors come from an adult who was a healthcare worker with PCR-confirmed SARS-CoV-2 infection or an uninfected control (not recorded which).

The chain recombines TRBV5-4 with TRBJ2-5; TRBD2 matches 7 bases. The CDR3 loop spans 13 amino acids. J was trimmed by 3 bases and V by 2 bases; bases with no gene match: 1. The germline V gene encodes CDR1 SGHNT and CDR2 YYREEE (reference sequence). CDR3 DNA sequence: TGTGCCAGCAGCTTCCGGGGGGAAGAGACCCAGTACTTC. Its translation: CASSFRGEETQYF.

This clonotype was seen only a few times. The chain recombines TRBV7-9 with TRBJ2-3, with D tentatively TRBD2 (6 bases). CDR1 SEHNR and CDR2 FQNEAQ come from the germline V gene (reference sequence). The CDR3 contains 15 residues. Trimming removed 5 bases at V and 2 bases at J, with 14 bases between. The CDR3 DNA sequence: TGTGCCAGCAGCCCGCGGGGCAGCCCCACAGATACGCAGTATTTT. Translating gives CASSPRGSPTDTQYF.

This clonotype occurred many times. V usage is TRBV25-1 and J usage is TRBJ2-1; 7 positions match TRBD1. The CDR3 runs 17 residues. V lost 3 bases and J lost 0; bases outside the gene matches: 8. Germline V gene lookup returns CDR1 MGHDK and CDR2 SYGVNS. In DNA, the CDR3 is TGTGCCAGCAGTGACCCCCTGGCAGGGGGCTCCTACAATGAGCAGTTCTTC. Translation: CASSDPLAGGSYNEQFF.

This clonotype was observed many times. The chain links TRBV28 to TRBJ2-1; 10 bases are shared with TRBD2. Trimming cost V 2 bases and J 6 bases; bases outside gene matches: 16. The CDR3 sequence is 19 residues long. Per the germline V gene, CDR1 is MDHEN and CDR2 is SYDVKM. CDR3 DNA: TGTGCCAGCAGTTTAGGTCTAGGGTTGGGGCTAGCGGGAGTCAATGAGCAGTTCTTC. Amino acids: CASSLGLGLGLAGVNEQFF.

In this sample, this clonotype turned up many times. The CDR3 DNA reads as TGCGCCAGCAGCTTGGGACCGAATCAGCCCCAGCATTTT. Its translation is CASSLGPNQPQHF. The chain recombines TRBV5-1 with TRBJ1-5, with D unresolved. Trimming shortened V by 0 bases and J by 4 bases, and 5 bases separated the two germline ends. The CDR3 runs 13 residues. Per germline, CDR1 SGHRS and CDR2 YFSETQ.

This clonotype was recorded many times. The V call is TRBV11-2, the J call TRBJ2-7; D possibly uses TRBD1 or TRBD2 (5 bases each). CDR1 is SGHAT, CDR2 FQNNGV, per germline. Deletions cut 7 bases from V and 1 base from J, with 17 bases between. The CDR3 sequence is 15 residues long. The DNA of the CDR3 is TGTGCCAGCAACCGATCCGGGACCGCTTCCTACGAGCAGTACTTC. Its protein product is CASNRSGTASYEQYF.

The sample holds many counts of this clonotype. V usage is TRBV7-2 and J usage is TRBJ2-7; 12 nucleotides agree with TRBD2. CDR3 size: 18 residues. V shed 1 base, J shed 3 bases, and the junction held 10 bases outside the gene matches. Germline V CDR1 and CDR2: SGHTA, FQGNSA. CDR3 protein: CASSLVASGRAGFYEQYF. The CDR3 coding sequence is TGTGCCAGCAGCTTAGTGGCTAGCGGGAGGGCCGGTTTCTACGAGCAGTACTTC.

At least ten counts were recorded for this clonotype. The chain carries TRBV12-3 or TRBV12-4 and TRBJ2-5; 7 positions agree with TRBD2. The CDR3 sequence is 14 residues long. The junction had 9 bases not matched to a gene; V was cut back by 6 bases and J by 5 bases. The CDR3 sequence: CASSTEAGRETQYF. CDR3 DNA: TGTGCCAGCAGCACCGAAGCGGGAAGGGAGACCCAGTACTTC.

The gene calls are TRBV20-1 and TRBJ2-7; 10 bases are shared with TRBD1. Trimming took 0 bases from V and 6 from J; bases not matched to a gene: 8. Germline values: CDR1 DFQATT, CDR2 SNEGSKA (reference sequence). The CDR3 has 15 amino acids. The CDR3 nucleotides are TGCAGTGCTAGAGACTCGGGACAGGGGTCGGGCGAGCAGTACTTC. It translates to CSARDSGQGSGEQYF.

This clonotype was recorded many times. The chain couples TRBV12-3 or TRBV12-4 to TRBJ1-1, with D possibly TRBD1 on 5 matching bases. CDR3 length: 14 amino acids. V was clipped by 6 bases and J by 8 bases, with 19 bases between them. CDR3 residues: CASRRSSGIREAFF. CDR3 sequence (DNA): TGTGCCAGCAGACGCTCCTCAGGGATCCGAGAAGCTTTCTTT.

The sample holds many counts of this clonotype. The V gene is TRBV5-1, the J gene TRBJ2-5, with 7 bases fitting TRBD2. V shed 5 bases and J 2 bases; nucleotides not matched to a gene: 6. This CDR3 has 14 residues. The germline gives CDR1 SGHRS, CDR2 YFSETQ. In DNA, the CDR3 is TGCGCCAGCAGACGTACTAGCGTACAAGAGACCCAGTACTTC. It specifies CASRRTSVQETQYF. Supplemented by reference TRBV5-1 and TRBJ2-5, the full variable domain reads KAGVTQTPRYLIKTRGQQVTLSCSPISGHRSVSWYQQTPGQGLQFLFEYFSETQRNKGNFPGRFSGRQFSNSRSEMNVSTLELGDSALYLCASRRTSVQETQYFGPGTRLLVL.

The CDR3 DNA reads as TGTGCCAGTAGCCCCACGGGGGGCAATCAGCCCCAGCATTTT. It is translated as CASSPTGGNQPQHF. The chain uses TRBV19 and TRBJ1-5; the D gene is possibly TRBD1 (5 bases). The germline V gene encodes CDR1 LNHDA and CDR2 SQIVND (reference sequence). The CDR3 has 14 residues. The germline V and J ends were trimmed by 6 bases and 2 bases, with 11 bases remaining between them.

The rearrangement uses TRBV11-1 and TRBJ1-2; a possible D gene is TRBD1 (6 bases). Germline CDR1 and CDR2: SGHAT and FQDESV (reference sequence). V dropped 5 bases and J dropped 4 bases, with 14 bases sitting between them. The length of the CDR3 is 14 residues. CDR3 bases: TGTGCCAGCAGCCAACAGACAGGAGCCTATGGCTACACCTTC. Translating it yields CASSQQTGAYGYTF.

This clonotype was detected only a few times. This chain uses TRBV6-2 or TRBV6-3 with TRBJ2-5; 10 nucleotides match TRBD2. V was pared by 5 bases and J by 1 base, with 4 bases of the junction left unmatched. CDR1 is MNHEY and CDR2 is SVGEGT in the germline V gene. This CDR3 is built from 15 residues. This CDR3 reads CASSTSSGSQETQYF. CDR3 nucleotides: TGTGCCAGCAGTACTTCTAGCGGGAGCCAAGAGACCCAGTACTTC.

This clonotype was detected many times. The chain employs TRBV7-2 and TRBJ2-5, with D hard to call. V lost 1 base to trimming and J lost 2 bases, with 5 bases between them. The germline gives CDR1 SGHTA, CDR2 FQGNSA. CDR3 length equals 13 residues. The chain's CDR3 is CASSLVPQETQYF. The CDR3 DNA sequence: TGTGCCAGCAGCTTAGTCCCGCAAGAGACCCAGTACTTC.

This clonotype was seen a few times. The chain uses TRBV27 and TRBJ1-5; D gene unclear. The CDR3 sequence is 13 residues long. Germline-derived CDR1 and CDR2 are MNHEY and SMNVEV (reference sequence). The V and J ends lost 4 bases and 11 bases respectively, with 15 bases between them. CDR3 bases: TGTGCCAGCAGTTGGACGGGAATCAGGACCCAGCATTTT. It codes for CASSWTGIRTQHF.

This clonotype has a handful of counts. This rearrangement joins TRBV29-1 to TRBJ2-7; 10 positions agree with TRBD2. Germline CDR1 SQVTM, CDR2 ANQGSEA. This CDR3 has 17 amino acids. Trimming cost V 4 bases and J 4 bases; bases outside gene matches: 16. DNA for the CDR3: TGCAGCGTTGGCGGGTTTGAACTAGCGGGAAATTTATACGAGCAGTACTTC. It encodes CSVGGFELAGNLYEQYF.

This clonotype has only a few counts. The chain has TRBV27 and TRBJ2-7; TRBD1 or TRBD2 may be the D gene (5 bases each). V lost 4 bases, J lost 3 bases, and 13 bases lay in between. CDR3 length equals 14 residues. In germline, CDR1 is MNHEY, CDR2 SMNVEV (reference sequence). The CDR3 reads CASSSAGSSYEQYF. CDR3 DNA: TGTGCCAGCAGTTCAGCAGGGAGCAGCTACGAGCAGTACTTC.

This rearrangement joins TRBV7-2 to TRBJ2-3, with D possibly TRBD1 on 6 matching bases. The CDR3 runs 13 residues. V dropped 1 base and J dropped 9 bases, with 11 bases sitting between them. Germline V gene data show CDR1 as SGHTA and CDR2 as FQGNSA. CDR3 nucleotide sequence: TGTGCCAGCAGCTTAGGGGGGCCGGCCACGCAGTATTTT. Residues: CASSLGGPATQYF.

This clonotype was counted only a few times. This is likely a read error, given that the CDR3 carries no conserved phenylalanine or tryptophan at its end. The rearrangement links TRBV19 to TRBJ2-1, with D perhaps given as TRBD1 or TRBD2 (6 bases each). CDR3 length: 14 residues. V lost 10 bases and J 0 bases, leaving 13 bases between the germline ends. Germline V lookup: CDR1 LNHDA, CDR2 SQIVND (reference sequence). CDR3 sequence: CATIGGGSYNEQFS. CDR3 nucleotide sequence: TGTGCCACCATCGGGGGCGGCTCCTACAATGAGCAGTTCTCC.

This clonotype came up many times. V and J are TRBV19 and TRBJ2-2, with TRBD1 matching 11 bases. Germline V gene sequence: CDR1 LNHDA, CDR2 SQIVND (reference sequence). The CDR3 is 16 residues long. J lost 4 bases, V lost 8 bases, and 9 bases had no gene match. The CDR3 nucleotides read TGTGCCAGTCACGGCACCGGGACAGGGGGCACCGGGGAGCTGTTTTTT. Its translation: CASHGTGTGGTGELFF.

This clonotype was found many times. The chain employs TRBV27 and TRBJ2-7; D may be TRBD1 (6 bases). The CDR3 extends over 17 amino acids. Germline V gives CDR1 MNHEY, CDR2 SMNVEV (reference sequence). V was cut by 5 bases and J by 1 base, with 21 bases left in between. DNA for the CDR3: TGTGCCAGCAGTCCATCCGGACAGATAAGATTTTCCTACGAGCAGTACTTC. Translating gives CASSPSGQIRFSYEQYF.

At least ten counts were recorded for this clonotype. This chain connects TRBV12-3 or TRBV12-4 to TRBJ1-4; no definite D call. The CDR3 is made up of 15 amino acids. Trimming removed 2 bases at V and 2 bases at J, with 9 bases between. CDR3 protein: CASSLRQATNEKLFF. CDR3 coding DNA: TGTGCCAGCAGTTTAAGGCAGGCGACTAATGAAAAACTGTTTTTT.

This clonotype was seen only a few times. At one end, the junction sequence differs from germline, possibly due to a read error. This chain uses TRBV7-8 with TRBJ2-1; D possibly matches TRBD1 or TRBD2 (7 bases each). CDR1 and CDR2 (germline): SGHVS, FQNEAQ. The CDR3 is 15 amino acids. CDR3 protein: CVSSQGGRSYNEQFF. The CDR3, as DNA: TGTGTCAGCAGCCAGGGGGGGAGGTCCTACAATGAGCAGTTCTTC.

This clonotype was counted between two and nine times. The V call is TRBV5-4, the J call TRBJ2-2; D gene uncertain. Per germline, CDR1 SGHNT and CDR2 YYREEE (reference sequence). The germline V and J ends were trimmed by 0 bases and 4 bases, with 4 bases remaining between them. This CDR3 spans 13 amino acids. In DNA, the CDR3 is TGTGCCAGCAGCTTGGAATTCACCGGGGAGCTGTTTTTT. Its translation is CASSLEFTGELFF.

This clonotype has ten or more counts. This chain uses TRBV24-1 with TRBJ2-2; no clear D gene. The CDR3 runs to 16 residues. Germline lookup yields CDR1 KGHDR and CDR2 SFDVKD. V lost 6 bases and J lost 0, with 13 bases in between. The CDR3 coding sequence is TGTGCCACCAGTCCGGGCCAGCGAGCGAACACCGGGGAGCTGTTTTTT. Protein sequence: CATSPGQRANTGELFF.

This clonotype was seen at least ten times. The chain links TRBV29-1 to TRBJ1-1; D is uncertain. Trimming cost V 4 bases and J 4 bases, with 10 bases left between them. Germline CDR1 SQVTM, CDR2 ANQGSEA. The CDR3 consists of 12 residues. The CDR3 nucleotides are TGCAGCGTTGGGGAGGGTTTCACTGAAGCTTTCTTT. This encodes CSVGEGFTEAFF.

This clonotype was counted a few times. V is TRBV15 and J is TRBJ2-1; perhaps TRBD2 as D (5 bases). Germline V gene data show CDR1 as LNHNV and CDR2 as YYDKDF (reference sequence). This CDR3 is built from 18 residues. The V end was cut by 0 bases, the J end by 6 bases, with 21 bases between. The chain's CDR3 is CATSRDYPSSSSTNEQFF. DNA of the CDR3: TGTGCCACCAGCAGAGATTACCCCTCTAGCTCCAGTACCAATGAGCAGTTCTTC.

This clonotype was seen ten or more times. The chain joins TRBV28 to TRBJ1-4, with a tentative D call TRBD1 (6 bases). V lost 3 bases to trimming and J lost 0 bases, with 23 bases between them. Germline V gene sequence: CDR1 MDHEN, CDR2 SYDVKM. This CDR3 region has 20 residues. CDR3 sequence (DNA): TGTGCCAGCAGTTTCCCTGGGGACACCCCTTGGGAAACAACTAATGAAAAACTGTTTTTT. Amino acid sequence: CASSFPGDTPWETTNEKLFF.